The rows below give T cell receptor beta chains drawn from one sample of a study of patients and donors after allogeneic stem cell transplantation. TCRdb recomputed calls from the RT-PCR reads with MiXCR, one row per CDR3 protein. The repertoire has about 200,000 distinct CDR3 sequences, around 41% of them found once; the top ten carry 33%. The sequencing input was blood, either unsorted or a sorted T cell fraction (not recorded which). Every receptor here comes from a human donor who was either an allogeneic HSCT recipient or a stem cell or donor lymphocyte infusion donor (not recorded which). It is not recorded whose cells these are; they may come from a transplant donor. Both conserved end residues are part of each CDR3. The D gene is left open where the match is weak. Part of the rows lack a size; the others show once, few, many or a class for expanded clones.

TRBJ1-1 | . | 14 | TRBV29-1 | few | TGCAGCGTTGAAGATCCCGCGGCGGGGGCTAAAGCTTTCTTT | CSVEDPAAGAKAFF
TRBJ2-7 | TRBD2 | 15 | TRBV10-3 | . | TGTGCCATCAGAACTTTCAGCGGGAGAAGGGGCGAGCAGTACTTC | CAIRTFSGRRGEQYF
TRBJ2-3 | . | 13 | TRBV27 | . | TGTGCCAGCTGTACAGGCCCTACGGATACGCAGTATTTT | CASCTGPTDTQYF
TRBJ1-1 | TRBD1 | 16 | TRBV28 | . | TGTGCCAGCAGTACAGACAGGGGGCTACTGAACACTGAAGCTTTCTTT | CASSTDRGLLNTEAFF
TRBJ1-2 | TRBD1 | 16 | TRBV3-1 | . | TGTGCCAGCAGCCAACCTGGGGACAGACGAAACTATGGCTACACCTTC | CASSQPGDRRNYGYTF
TRBJ2-3 | . | 13 | TRBV29-1 | . | TGCAGCGTCGACGCGCCTGCGGGAGATACGCAGTATTTT | CSVDAPAGDTQYF
TRBJ1-4 | TRBD1 | 15 | TRBV27 | . | TGTGCCAGCAGTTCGTCTGGACAGGGGATCGAAAAACTGTTTTTT | CASSSSGQGIEKLFF
TRBJ1-1 | TRBD1 | 15 | TRBV6-5 | few | TGTGCCAGCAGTCCAGGACAGGGGGTGTACACTGAAGCTTTCTTT | CASSPGQGVYTEAFF
TRBJ1-1 | . | 15 | TRBV12-3/TRBV12-4 | few | TGTGCCAGCAGTTTAAGAGTGGGTTTGAACACTGAAGCTTTCTTT | CASSLRVGLNTEAFF
TRBJ2-1 | . | 17 | TRBV12-3/TRBV12-4 | . | TGTGCCAGCAGTTTAATGAAAGGCAGGGAAATATTCAATGAGCAGTTCTTC | CASSLMKGREIFNEQFF
TRBJ2-1 | TRBD2 | 15 | TRBV30 | . | TGTGCCTGGAGTCGTATAGCGGGAGCCCTCAACGGTTCGTTCTTC | CAWSRIAGALNGSFF
TRBJ1-1 | . | 14 | TRBV12-3/TRBV12-4 | . | TGTGCCAGCAGTTTAAGTTTCGGCAACACTGAAGCTTTCTTT | CASSLSFGNTEAFF
TRBJ2-3 | TRBD2 | 14 | TRBV27 | . | TGTGCCAGCAGTAGGGAGGGCCCGAGAGATACGCAGTATTTT | CASSREGPRDTQYF
TRBJ1-1 | . | 16 | TRBV7-9 | . | TGTGCCAGCAGCTATCCCCAGGGGATCGTGAACACTGAAGCTTTCTTT | CASSYPQGIVNTEAFF
TRBJ2-7 | TRBD2 | 14 | TRBV6-5 | . | TGTGCCAGCAGTCCACTAGCGGGAGCCTACGAGCAGTACTTC | CASSPLAGAYEQYF